One sample yielded the 29 T cell receptor beta chains listed below, sequenced in a study of T cell responses to AZD1222 COVID-19 vaccine. Data came from immunoSEQ multiplex PCR; TCRdb stores just in-frame clones and leaves some out. The table lists over 120,000 clones, just over 90% of them singletons. Sequenced here: peripheral blood, sampled on day 0 of AZD1222 vaccination. The receptors here all came from an adult in good health.

This chain uses TRBV6-5 with TRBJ2-7, with no clear D. Trimming took off 0 bases at V and 1 base at J, with 10 bases between the two ends. The CDR3 runs 15 residues. Germline loops: CDR1 MNHEY, CDR2 SVGAGI. As DNA, the CDR3 is TGTGCCAGCAGTTACTCGGGTGGACCATCCTACGAGCAGTACTTC. Residues: CASSYSGGPSYEQYF.

By sample share, this clone is medium-sized. This sequence joins TRBV19 and TRBJ1-5; D perhaps matches TRBD1 (5 bases). Per germline, CDR1 LNHDA and CDR2 SQIVND (reference sequence). The V end lost 8 bases, the J end lost 5 bases, and 13 bases lay between the germline ends. This CDR3 spans 13 amino acids. CDR3: CASGGRGHQPQHF. In DNA form, the CDR3 reads TGTGCCAGTGGGGGTCGGGGTCATCAGCCCCAGCATTTT. Full variable domain (missing parts from reference TRBV19 and TRBJ1-5): DGGITQSPKYLFRKEGQNVTLSCEQNLNHDAMYWYRQDPGQGLRLIYYSQIVNDFQKGDIAEGYSVSREKKESFPLTVTSAQKNPTAFYLCASGGRGHQPQHFGDGTRLSIL.

This clone was detected only once. The chain recombines TRBV18 with TRBJ2-1; 16 bases match TRBD2. The V and J ends lost 0 bases and 7 bases, in that order; junction bases with no gene match: 3. Germline assignment: CDR1 KGHSH and CDR2 LQKENI. The CDR3 is 17 amino acids. Here the CDR3 reads CASSPPGLAGGPNEQFF. In DNA form, the CDR3 reads TGTGCCAGCTCACCACCGGGACTAGCGGGGGGGCCTAATGAGCAGTTCTTC.

The genes are TRBV10-1 and TRBJ2-5; D is ambiguous. CDR1 WNHNN and CDR2 SYGVQD come from the germline V gene (reference sequence). Trimming left V 2 bases short and J 5 bases short, with 3 bases between. CDR3 length: 11 amino acids. The CDR3 region has the DNA TGCGCCAGCAGTGAGGGTGAGACCCAGTACTTC. Its protein is CASSEGETQYF.

This chain uses TRBV4-1 with TRBJ2-7; 9 nucleotides align to TRBD2. The CDR3 has 15 amino acids. Germline V gene lookup returns CDR1 MGHRA and CDR2 YSYEKL. The J segment lost 2 bases and the V segment lost 4 bases, leaving 6 bases of the junction unmatched. CDR3 sequence (DNA): TGCGCCAGCAGCCCAGGACTAGCGAAAACCTACGAGCAGTACTTC. Protein product: CASSPGLAKTYEQYF.

This clone came up a few times. V and J are TRBV4-3 and TRBJ2-6; D could derive from TRBD1 or TRBD2 (6 bases each). The V gene's germline CDR1 is LGHNA and CDR2 YSLEER. This CDR3 region has 16 residues. The ends were cut back, 0 bases at V and 7 bases at J, with 13 bases in the middle. This CDR3 is CASSQDPGAGANVLTF. The CDR3 DNA follows: TGCGCCAGCAGCCAAGATCCGGGGGCGGGAGCCAACGTCCTGACTTTC.

The rearrangement links TRBV10-1 to TRBJ1-1; TRBD1 aligns across 11 bases. Unmatched junction bases numbered 1, after V lost 6 bases and J lost 4 bases. Germline CDR1 WNHNN, CDR2 SYGVQD (reference sequence). The CDR3 is 13 amino acids. The CDR3 nucleotides are TGCGCCAGCAGGGGACAGGGGGGCACTGAAGCTTTCTTT. This translates into CASRGQGGTEAFF.

The chain uses TRBV6-5 and TRBJ2-5; TRBD2 is a possible D gene (6 bases). The CDR3 is made up of 12 amino acids. Germline V lookup: CDR1 MNHEY, CDR2 SVGAGI. Trimming took 5 bases from V and 5 from J, leaving 9 bases between them. The CDR3 here is CASSPGRETQYF. DNA for the CDR3: TGTGCCAGCAGTCCAGGGAGGGAGACCCAGTACTTC.

The rearrangement links TRBV5-1 to TRBJ1-2; tentative D call: TRBD1 (6 bases). The length of the CDR3 is 13 residues. Trimming shortened V by 4 bases and J by 8 bases, and 15 bases separated the two germline ends. The germline V gene encodes CDR1 SGHRS and CDR2 YFSETQ. CDR3 loop: CASSPDSAEGYTF. The CDR3 DNA reads as TGCGCCAGCAGCCCGGACAGCGCGGAGGGCTACACCTTC.

This sequence joins TRBV5-1 and TRBJ2-7; D possibly corresponds to TRBD1 (5 bases). Germline V gene data show CDR1 as SGHRS and CDR2 as YFSETQ. The CDR3 totals 13 residues. The ends were cut back, 4 bases at V and 0 bases at J, with 8 bases in the middle. Written as DNA, the CDR3 is TGCGCCAGCAGCACAGGAAGCTCCTACGAGCAGTACTTC. Residues: CASSTGSSYEQYF.

The gene calls are TRBV5-1 and TRBJ1-1; no clear D. Trimming removed 0 bases from V and 5 bases from J, with 11 bases in between. Germline lookup yields CDR1 SGHRS and CDR2 YFSETQ. The CDR3 has 14 amino acids. In DNA form, the CDR3 reads TGCGCCAGCAGCTTGGACTCGGGAGGGACTGAAGCTTTCTTT. Its translation is CASSLDSGGTEAFF.

In this sample, this clone turned up a few times. This rearrangement joins TRBV4-1 to TRBJ1-1; TRBD1 is a possible D gene (5 bases). This CDR3 region has 16 residues. CDR1 MGHRA and CDR2 YSYEKL come from the germline V gene. V lost 4 bases and J lost 1, with 16 bases in between. CDR3 loop: CASSRLGGTPNTEAFF. The CDR3 DNA follows: TGCGCCAGCAGCCGCCTAGGCGGGACCCCGAACACTGAAGCTTTCTTT.

The chain has TRBV20-1 and TRBJ1-4; tentative D call: TRBD1 (5 bases). The CDR3 contains 15 residues. The V end was cut by 3 bases, the J end by 0 bases, with 11 bases between. Germline V gene data show CDR1 as DFQATT and CDR2 as SNEGSKA (reference sequence). The CDR3 reads CSASIGGSTNEKLFF. The CDR3 DNA reads TGCAGTGCTAGTATCGGGGGATCAACTAATGAAAAACTGTTTTTT.

The chain links TRBV2 to TRBJ2-1; D call uncertain. Trimming took off 6 bases at V and 6 bases at J, with 21 bases between the two ends. CDR1 is SNHLY, CDR2 FYNNEI, per germline. The CDR3 extends over 16 amino acids. The CDR3 DNA is TGTGCCAGCAGACCCAACCGGGCCCTAGGTCCCAATGAGCAGTTCTTC. Its translation: CASRPNRALGPNEQFF.

The V call is TRBV4-1, the J call TRBJ2-7; D is ambiguous. Between the trimmed V and J ends, which lost 3 bases and 0 bases, there was a span of 9 bases. Germline values: CDR1 MGHRA, CDR2 YSYEKL. The CDR3 is made up of 14 amino acids. Here the CDR3 reads CASSHPRNSYEQYF. In DNA, the CDR3 is TGCGCCAGCAGCCACCCCAGGAACTCCTACGAGCAGTACTTC.

The chain joins TRBV28 to TRBJ1-5; 7 nucleotides match TRBD1. J lost 0 bases, V lost 5 bases, and 10 bases had no gene match. CDR1 and CDR2 from the germline V gene are MDHEN and SYDVKM. CDR3 length: 17 residues. In DNA form, the CDR3 reads TGTGCCAGCAGTCCCATTACAGGGGTTTATAGCAATCAGCCCCAGCATTTT. This codes for CASSPITGVYSNQPQHF.

The V and J genes are TRBV7-2 and TRBJ1-1, with a tentative D call TRBD1 (6 bases). The V end was cut by 3 bases, the J end by 4 bases, with 15 bases between. In germline, CDR1 is SGHTA, CDR2 FQGNSA. The CDR3 runs 15 residues. CDR3 in amino acids: CASSFSEGGGTEAFF. CDR3 sequence (DNA): TGTGCCAGCAGCTTTTCGGAGGGAGGGGGCACTGAAGCTTTCTTT.

This chain links TRBV5-6 with TRBJ1-2; D is unresolved. This CDR3 has 15 amino acids. V shed 4 bases and J shed 6 bases, with 19 bases lying between them. Germline V gene sequence: CDR1 SGHDT, CDR2 YYEEEE. In DNA, the CDR3 is TGTGCCAGCAGCGGTTCAGACCAATACCGACATGGCTACACCTTC. Its translation is CASSGSDQYRHGYTF.

Remarks on this clone: Germline and junction disagree at one end, which may indicate a read error. This chain links TRBV19 with TRBJ1-1; perhaps TRBD1 as D (6 bases). CDR3 length: 14 amino acids. Germline lookup yields CDR1 LNHDA and CDR2 SQIVND (reference sequence). The CDR3 nucleotides are TGTGCCAGTACTATACAGGGATGGGGCACTGAAGCTTTCTTT. It is translated as CASTIQGWGTEAFF.

This clone occurred a few times. This rearrangement joins TRBV27 to TRBJ2-5, with a weak D call TRBD2 (5 bases). Trimming removed 4 bases at V and 5 bases at J, with 17 bases between. Germline CDR1 MNHEY, CDR2 SMNVEV (reference sequence). The CDR3 is made up of 15 amino acids. The CDR3 is CASSSPSLASETQYF. CDR3 in DNA: TGTGCCAGCAGTTCACCTAGCCTAGCCAGTGAGACCCAGTACTTC.

The chain has TRBV11-2 and TRBJ2-5; TRBD2 matches at 10 bases. V trimming: 5 bases; J trimming: 5 bases; junction bases outside the gene matches: 17. The germline CDR1 and CDR2 sequences are SGHAT and FQNNGV. This CDR3 region has 18 residues. The CDR3 DNA is TGTGCCAGCAGCGTGGACCGACTAGCGGGCGATACACGGGAGACCCAGTACTTC. It encodes CASSVDRLAGDTRETQYF.

V usage is TRBV6-6 and J usage is TRBJ2-7, with 11 bases that match TRBD1. Germline CDR1 is MNHNY and CDR2 is SVGAGI (reference sequence). V gave up 2 bases and J gave up 2 bases; unmatched junction bases: 5. The length of the CDR3 is 16 residues. This chain's CDR3 is CASSYHPGQGAYEQYF. The CDR3 DNA is TGTGCCAGCAGTTACCATCCGGGACAGGGGGCCTACGAGCAGTACTTC.

DNA for the CDR3: TGCGCCAGCAGCTTGGCCGTAGGAGGGGGTAAGCAAGAGACCCAGTACTTC. It yields the protein CASSLAVGGGKQETQYF. The chain employs TRBV5-1 and TRBJ2-5; D is tentatively TRBD1 or TRBD2 (6 bases each). Per germline, CDR1 SGHRS and CDR2 YFSETQ. This CDR3 is 17 amino acids long. Trimming left V 0 bases short and J 2 bases short, with 17 bases between.

As for this clone: An end of the junction differs from the germline gene, which may be a read error. The chain's CDR3 is CASSQEGTVNF. The CDR3, as DNA: TGTGCCAGCAGCCAAGAGGGGACAGTTAACTTC. This chain connects TRBV3-1 (or the pseudogene TRBV3-2) to TRBJ2-5; TRBD1 matches 7 bases. The CDR3 runs to 11 residues. Germline loops: CDR1 LGHDT, CDR2 YNNKEL (reference sequence).

This chain links TRBV12-3 or TRBV12-4 with TRBJ1-2, with D hard to call. CDR3 length: 13 amino acids. The V gene lost 6 bases and the J gene lost 2 bases, with 10 bases spanning the gap. The CDR3 region has the DNA TGTGCCAGCAGCCCACAGCGGAACTATGGCTACACCTTC. This translates into CASSPQRNYGYTF.

The chain recombines TRBV14 with TRBJ2-2; 9 nucleotides match TRBD1. Per germline, CDR1 SGHDN and CDR2 FVKESK. After removal of 3 bases from V and 7 bases from J, the junction contained 12 bases not matched to a gene. The CDR3 spans 17 residues. DNA for the CDR3: TGTGCCAGCAGCCAGAGGGCCGGACAGGGGCGGATCGGGGAGCTGTTTTTT. Translation: CASSQRAGQGRIGELFF.

The chain couples TRBV11-2 to TRBJ2-7; no clear D gene. The CDR3 covers 12 residues. V lost 0 bases and J 4 bases, leaving 4 bases between the germline ends. Germline CDR1 SGHAT, CDR2 FQNNGV. CDR3 nucleotides: TGTGCCAGCAGCTTAGAACCGTACGAGCAGTACTTC. This gives the protein CASSLEPYEQYF.

V gene TRBV7-9 combines with J gene TRBJ1-3; D uncertain. Trimming removed 1 base at V and 0 bases at J, with 4 bases between. Germline lookup yields CDR1 SEHNR and CDR2 FQNEAQ (reference sequence). The CDR3 has 14 residues. The CDR3 nucleotides are TGTGCCAGCAGCTTAGGGCTCTCTGGAAACACCATATATTTT. It translates to CASSLGLSGNTIYF. The full variable domain, in which reference TRBV7-9 and TRBJ1-3 provide the parts outside the CDR3, is DTGVSQNPRHKITKRGQNVTFRCDPISEHNRLYWYRQTLGQGPEFLTYFQNEAQLEKSRLLSDRFSAERPKGSFSTLEIQRTEQGDSAMYLCASSLGLSGNTIYFGEGSWLTVV.

The chain links TRBV19 to TRBJ1-5; D is ambiguous. In germline, CDR1 is LNHDA, CDR2 SQIVND (reference sequence). This CDR3 spans 15 amino acids. V was cut by 3 bases and J by 0 bases, with 9 bases left in between. The CDR3 sequence: CASSIQTNSNQPQHF. The CDR3 DNA sequence: TGTGCCAGTAGTATCCAGACTAATAGCAATCAGCCCCAGCATTTT.